What follows are 24 T cell receptor beta chains derived from one specimen sequenced in a study of T-cell memory formation after mild COVID-19. TCRdb processed the 5' RACE reads anew with MiXCR; each CDR3 protein has one entry. The data contain 65,000 to 95,000 distinct CDR3 sequences, 9.5% to 15% of them singletons. The sequencing input was PBMCs or a T cell subset sorted from them (not recorded which). The receptors come from a man aged 18-30 years who had mild COVID-19 (a few samples of this study predate the infection). Cell type and time point are not known.

This clonotype was detected only a few times. The rearrangement uses TRBV7-6 and TRBJ2-7; D unclear. This CDR3 has 15 amino acids. Trimming removed 0 bases at V and 2 bases at J, with 11 bases between. The germline V gene has CDR1 SGHVS and CDR2 FNYEAQ. CDR3 sequence reads: CASSLASAVAYEQYF. The CDR3 nucleotides are TGTGCCAGCAGCTTAGCGTCGGCAGTCGCCTACGAGCAGTACTTC.

This clonotype was observed a handful of times. This rearrangement joins TRBV6-2 or TRBV6-3 to TRBJ2-1, with D perhaps TRBD1 or TRBD2 (5 bases each). This CDR3 spans 12 amino acids. The V gene's germline CDR1 is MNHEY and CDR2 SVGEGT. With 5 bases removed from V and 9 bases from J, the gap between germline ends came to 11 bases. The CDR3, as DNA: TGTGCCAGCAGTCAGGGACCTTTTGAGCAGTTCTTC. Its translation: CASSQGPFEQFF.

The rearrangement uses TRBV27 and TRBJ2-5, with D possibly matching TRBD1 (6 bases). Germline V CDR1 and CDR2: MNHEY, SMNVEV (reference sequence). This CDR3 is 13 amino acids long. V shed 5 bases and J shed 5 bases, with 12 bases lying between them. CDR3 sequence reads: CASSPYRVETQYF. The CDR3 region has the DNA TGTGCCAGCAGTCCGTACAGGGTGGAGACCCAGTACTTC.

This clonotype was seen a few times. The rearrangement joins TRBV27 to TRBJ2-7; D call uncertain. Germline CDR1 is MNHEY and CDR2 is SMNVEV (reference sequence). The V gene lost 4 bases and the J gene lost 0 bases, with 10 bases spanning the gap. The CDR3 sequence is 14 residues long. DNA for the CDR3: TGTGCCAGCAGTTCCACAGAGAGCTCCTACGAGCAGTACGTC. Translated, it gives CASSSTESSYEQYV.

This clonotype was counted at least ten times. The chain links TRBV25-1 to TRBJ2-3; D unclear. The CDR3 is 15 residues long. V lost 3 bases, J lost 2 bases, and 12 bases lay in between. CDR1 is MGHDK and CDR2 is SYGVNS in the germline V gene. CDR3 coding DNA: TGTGCCAGCAGTGAGTGGTCAGAGTTCACAGATACGCAGTATTTT. This encodes CASSEWSEFTDTQYF.

CDR3 loop: CASSWDGYNTEAFF. The CDR3 DNA reads TGTGCCAGCAGTTGGGACGGATACAACACTGAAGCTTTCTTT. This chain uses TRBV27 with TRBJ1-1; TRBD1 might be the D (5 bases). Germline lookup yields CDR1 MNHEY and CDR2 SMNVEV (reference sequence). Trimming removed 4 bases from V and 2 bases from J, with 11 bases in between. This CDR3 spans 14 amino acids.

This chain connects TRBV4-1 to TRBJ1-2; no clear D gene. The CDR3 loop spans 16 amino acids. The germline V gene has CDR1 MGHRA and CDR2 YSYEKL. The V end lost 2 bases, the J end lost 0 bases, and 13 bases lay between the germline ends. The CDR3 spells CASSQKAEKPNYGYTF. The CDR3 nucleotides read TGCGCCAGCAGCCAAAAGGCAGAGAAGCCTAACTATGGCTACACCTTC.

At least ten counts were recorded for this clonotype. The chain's CDR3 is CASSLRDRGGNQPQHF. The CDR3 DNA sequence: TGTGCCAGCAGTCTCCGGGACAGGGGTGGCAATCAGCCCCAGCATTTT. The V call is TRBV28, the J call TRBJ1-5, with TRBD1 matching over 10 bases. This CDR3 comprises 16 residues. CDR1 and CDR2 from the germline V gene are MDHEN and SYDVKM. V shed 5 bases and J 2 bases; nucleotides not matched to a gene: 6.

The chain employs TRBV5-6 and TRBJ2-1; 10 bases match TRBD2. Germline loops: CDR1 SGHDT, CDR2 YYEEEE. Losses at the gene ends were 3 bases for V and 4 bases for J; bases not matched to a gene: 7. This CDR3 contains 16 residues. The CDR3, as DNA: TGTGCCAGCAGCTCCCTTAGCGGGGGGCCTTACAATGAGCAGTTCTTC. The encoded protein is CASSSLSGGPYNEQFF.

The genes are TRBV7-8 and TRBJ2-3; weak D call: TRBD1 (5 bases). Trimming cost V 5 bases and J 6 bases, with 21 bases left between them. The CDR3 consists of 16 residues. Per germline, CDR1 SGHVS and CDR2 FQNEAQ. CDR3 in amino acids: CASSPWQGANMDTQYF. CDR3 coding DNA: TGTGCCAGCAGCCCCTGGCAGGGCGCCAATATGGATACGCAGTATTTT.

This clonotype was detected many times. The rearrangement joins TRBV4-3 to TRBJ2-3; TRBD1 aligns across 8 bases. Looked up from germline, CDR1 is LGHNA and CDR2 is YSLEER. Trimming cost V 0 bases and J 4 bases; bases outside gene matches: 6. The CDR3 consists of 16 residues. As DNA, the CDR3 is TGCGCCAGCAGCCAAGATCTAGGACAGGGATCAGATACGCAGTATTTT. The encoded protein is CASSQDLGQGSDTQYF.

This chain links TRBV5-6 with TRBJ1-1; D not resolved. CDR3 size: 14 residues. Germline V CDR1 and CDR2: SGHDT, YYEEEE. V lost 2 bases to trimming and J lost 4 bases, with 12 bases between them. This chain's CDR3 is CASSFGVGITEAFF. As DNA, the CDR3 is TGTGCCAGCAGCTTTGGGGTCGGGATCACTGAAGCTTTCTTT.

This clonotype occurred a few times. This chain links TRBV7-2 with TRBJ2-7; D assignment may be TRBD1 or TRBD2 (5 bases each). This CDR3 spans 15 amino acids. Germline V gene lookup returns CDR1 SGHTA and CDR2 FQGNSA. Trimming cost V 6 bases and J 4 bases, with 19 bases left between them. This CDR3 is CASSYGTGPTYEQYF. The CDR3 nucleotides are TGTGCCAGCAGTTACGGGACGGGGCCTACTTACGAGCAGTACTTC.

This chain's CDR3 is CSARDGSGLAGINEQFF. The CDR3 DNA follows: TGCAGTGCTAGAGATGGGTCGGGACTAGCGGGGATCAATGAGCAGTTCTTC. V gene TRBV20-1 combines with J gene TRBJ2-1, with 13 positions matching TRBD2. Germline V CDR1 and CDR2: DFQATT, SNEGSKA (reference sequence). This CDR3 spans 17 amino acids. The trim removed 0 bases at V and 6 bases at J, leaving 8 bases unmatched.

This sequence joins TRBV7-2 and TRBJ2-7; 7 bases match TRBD1. Germline loops: CDR1 SGHTA, CDR2 FQGNSA. The CDR3 spans 15 residues. Trimming cost V 5 bases and J 0 bases; bases outside gene matches: 7. The CDR3, as DNA: TGTGCCAGCAGCCCTGGACAGGAAAGCTCCTACGAGCAGTACGTC. Amino acid sequence: CASSPGQESSYEQYV.

This chain connects TRBV12-3 or TRBV12-4 to TRBJ2-1; D call uncertain. The CDR3 is made up of 13 amino acids. V gave up 6 bases and J gave up 9 bases, with 15 bases separating them. CDR3 coding DNA: TGTGCCAGCAGCCGCGATGGGGTCCGTGAGCAGTTCTTC. Amino acid sequence: CASSRDGVREQFF.

This sequence joins TRBV3-1 and TRBJ2-2, with a tentative D call TRBD2 (5 bases). V was shortened by 2 bases and J by 1 base, with 8 bases between the two germline ends. The CDR3 runs to 15 residues. Germline CDR1 reads LGHDT; CDR2 reads YNNKEL (reference sequence). The CDR3 spells CASSQLGMNTGELFF. DNA for the CDR3: TGTGCCAGCAGCCAACTCGGGATGAACACCGGGGAGCTGTTTTTT.

The CDR3 region is CASSPTGGPPSYEQYF. In DNA form, the CDR3 reads TGTGCCAGCAGCCCTACAGGAGGTCCCCCCTCCTACGAGCAGTACTTC. This sequence joins TRBV12-3 or TRBV12-4 and TRBJ2-7; the D call may be TRBD1 or TRBD2 (5 bases each). This CDR3 spans 16 amino acids. V lost 6 bases to trimming and J lost 0 bases, with 18 bases between them.

The chain is built from TRBV10-1 and TRBJ2-2; 11 positions match TRBD2. CDR1 WNHNN and CDR2 SYGVQD come from the germline V gene (reference sequence). There are 17 residues in the CDR3. Trimming removed 3 bases from V and 1 base from J; junction bases left unmatched: 4. CDR3 DNA: TGCGCCAGCAGTGACCCTGGACTAGCGGGGAACACCGGGGAGCTGTTTTTT. It codes for CASSDPGLAGNTGELFF.

Ten or more counts support this clonotype. V usage is TRBV29-1 and J usage is TRBJ2-2; D is uncertain. Trimming cost V 4 bases and J 4 bases, with 7 bases left between them. Germline assignment: CDR1 SQVTM and CDR2 ANQGSEA. This CDR3 contains 12 residues. Written as DNA, the CDR3 is TGCAGCGTTGCGGGTTCCACCGGGGAGCTGTTTTTT. Protein: CSVAGSTGELFF.

The CDR3 loop reads CASSRRGKEGEAFF. CDR3 coding DNA: TGTGCCAGCAGCCGCAGGGGAAAGGAGGGTGAAGCTTTCTTT. This chain links TRBV7-9 with TRBJ1-1, with D possibly TRBD1 on 6 matching bases. The V end lost 5 bases, the J end lost 7 bases, and 17 bases lay between the germline ends. The CDR3 has 14 residues. Germline V lookup: CDR1 SEHNR, CDR2 FQNEAQ (reference sequence).

V is TRBV11-2 and J is TRBJ2-1; a weak D match, TRBD1 (6 bases). Germline lookup yields CDR1 SGHAT and CDR2 FQNNGV. There are 15 residues in the CDR3. Trimming took off 5 bases at V and 5 bases at J, with 16 bases between the two ends. The CDR3, as DNA: TGTGCCAGCAGCCCCTATCCGGACAGCAACAATGAGCAGTTCTTC. It codes for CASSPYPDSNNEQFF.

The sample holds a few counts of this clonotype. The chain's CDR3 is CSFTGSSGNTIYF. Here the CDR3 DNA reads TGCAGCTTCACAGGGTCTTCTGGAAACACCATATATTTT. J is TRBJ1-3 and V is TRBV29-1; D possibly corresponds to TRBD1 (6 bases). The CDR3 sequence is 13 residues long. V was cut by 8 bases and J by 1 base, with 12 bases left in between. The germline V gene has CDR1 SQVTM and CDR2 ANQGSEA.

This clonotype turned up a few times. The chain couples TRBV9 to TRBJ2-5; perhaps TRBD2 as D (6 bases). The CDR3 spans 15 residues. Trimming took off 0 bases at V and 5 bases at J, with 14 bases between the two ends. CDR1 is SGDLS, CDR2 YYNGEE, per germline. The CDR3 DNA follows: TGTGCCAGCAGCGTAGCCGGCGGGGATTCGGAGACCCAGTACTTC. The encoded protein is CASSVAGGDSETQYF. Combining the CDR3 with reference TRBV9 and TRBJ2-5 gives the whole variable domain DSGVTQTPKHLITATGQRVTLRCSPRSGDLSVYWYQQSLDQGLQFLIQYYNGEERAKGNILERFSAQQFPDLHSELNLSSLELGDSALYFCASSVAGGDSETQYFGPGTRLLVL.